The TCR beta chain under discussion was sequenced for a study of cytomegalovirus exposure and HLA in healthy donors. Trimming removed 5 bases from V and 10 bases from J; junction bases left unmatched: 13. The CDR3 spans 15 residues. In germline, CDR1 is MDHEN, CDR2 SYDVKM. Amplification used 60 Vbeta primers and 13 Jbeta primers. Some clones are missing from TCRdb's copy, which holds only in-frame ones; the method was immunoSEQ multiplex PCR. The data contain 150,000 to 200,000 clones, around 85% of them singletons. On this clone: Its antigen is unidentified.

Study-wide findings and caveats: Most TCR sequences were rare, but some public TCRs occurred in many donors. One later analysis reportedly identified an Asian-associated ancestry cluster that showed fewer N-insertions than the roughly 720-donor mean. A later analysis found common viral pathogens apparently linked to several of the most significant clusters.

The sequencing input was PBMCs. This TCR derives from a man between 45 and 60 years old in good health and CMV-seropositive. The chain uses TRBV28 and TRBJ2-3; 9 bases are a match to TRBD2. The chain's CDR3 is CASSVAGAARGAQYF. CDR3 bases: TGTGCCAGCAGTGTAGCGGGGGCGGCTCGAGGGGCGCAGTATTTT.